Each of the 13 T cell receptor beta chains below was sequenced from the same sample in a study of early T cells in non-severe SARS-CoV-2 infection. TCRdb fed the 5' RACE reads into MiXCR, producing one record per CDR3 protein. Of 70,000 to 85,000 distinct CDR3 sequences in the sample, 9% to 15% were seen once. Sequenced material: whole blood. The receptors originated from an adult who was a healthcare worker with PCR-confirmed SARS-CoV-2 infection or an uninfected control (not recorded which).

This clonotype was counted only a few times. This chain connects TRBV2 to TRBJ2-5, with 8 bases lining up with TRBD2. Per the germline V gene, CDR1 is SNHLY and CDR2 is FYNNEI. This CDR3 spans 15 amino acids. V was pared by 5 bases and J by 4 bases, with 9 bases of the junction left unmatched. The CDR3 DNA reads as TGTGCCAGCAGTCGGAGCGGGAGAAGGGCAGAGACCCAGTACTTC. This codes for CASSRSGRRAETQYF.

This clonotype was seen only a few times. This chain connects TRBV20-1 to TRBJ2-5; D may be TRBD2 (6 bases). The V and J ends lost 0 bases and 4 bases respectively, with 18 bases between them. This CDR3 is built from 16 residues. Germline V gene lookup returns CDR1 DFQATT and CDR2 SNEGSKA (reference sequence). CDR3 loop: CSARDLLWGRTETQYF. In DNA, the CDR3 is TGCAGTGCTAGAGATTTACTTTGGGGGAGGACAGAGACCCAGTACTTC.

The chain uses TRBV24-1 and TRBJ2-1; D is uncertain. Germline CDR1 KGHDR, CDR2 SFDVKD. The CDR3 is 13 amino acids. V lost 3 bases and J 11 bases, leaving 13 bases between the germline ends. In nucleotides, the CDR3 is TGTGCCACCAGTGATCCTTGGTCGAGCCAGCAGTTCTTC. Protein: CATSDPWSSQQFF.

This clonotype was seen once. The V and J genes are TRBV9 and TRBJ2-2; D not resolved. The CDR3 runs 14 residues. V was trimmed by 4 bases and J by 7 bases, leaving 14 bases between them. Per the germline V gene, CDR1 is SGDLS and CDR2 is YYNGEE. DNA of the CDR3: TGTGCCAGCAGCACACCTAGACGAGGCGGGGAGCTGTTTTTT. Translation: CASSTPRRGGELFF. Drawing the rest from reference TRBV9 and TRBJ2-2, the complete variable domain is DSGVTQTPKHLITATGQRVTLRCSPRSGDLSVYWYQQSLDQGLQFLIQYYNGEERAKGNILERFSAQQFPDLHSELNLSSLELGDSALYFCASSTPRRGGELFFGEGSRLTVL.

V gene TRBV11-2 combines with J gene TRBJ1-1; D unresolved. The CDR3 consists of 14 residues. The germline V gene has CDR1 SGHAT and CDR2 FQNNGV. Trimming took 5 bases from V and 0 from J, leaving 10 bases between them. This CDR3 reads CASSPRTVNTEAFF. In DNA form, the CDR3 reads TGTGCCAGCAGCCCCAGGACGGTGAACACTGAAGCTTTCTTT.

This clonotype was picked up a small number of times. The chain employs TRBV20-1 and TRBJ2-7; D is perhaps TRBD2 (7 bases). Trimming took off 3 bases at V and 2 bases at J, with 8 bases between the two ends. In germline, CDR1 is DFQATT, CDR2 SNEGSKA (reference sequence). The CDR3 is made up of 12 amino acids. The CDR3 nucleotides are TGCAGTGCTAGGCGGGGGCCCTACGAGCAGTACTTC. Translation gives CSARRGPYEQYF.

Comments on this clonotype: A much larger clone differs from this one at a single base, so this may be a read error. The chain employs TRBV12-3 or TRBV12-4 and TRBJ1-2; 7 positions match TRBD1. V dropped 6 bases and J dropped 5; count of bases not matched to a gene: 3. This CDR3 is built from 12 residues. In DNA, the CDR3 is TGTGCCAGCAGCCCAGGGGGATATGGCTACACCTTC. Translation: CASSPGGYGYTF.

This clonotype was seen a handful of times. Here the CDR3 reads CATSALGTSAFTGELFF. CDR3 bases: TGTGCCACCAGTGCTCTCGGGACTAGCGCTTTCACCGGGGAGCTGTTTTTT. This chain uses TRBV24-1 with TRBJ2-2, with 10 bases lining up with TRBD2. Trimming at V came to 5 bases and at J to 4 bases, leaving 9 bases not matched to a gene. Germline CDR1 is KGHDR and CDR2 is SFDVKD. This CDR3 region has 17 residues.

In its sample, this clonotype was seen once. The DNA is left out, because the CDR3 cannot be placed on it with certainty; the CDR3 is given as TCRdb lists it. The chain employs TRBV28 and TRBJ1-4; TRBD1 is taken as the D call from the table, unchecked against the DNA. The CDR3 is 15 residues long, ends included. Germline V gene lookup returns CDR1 MDHEN and CDR2 SYDVKM. The CDR3 spells CASSSSGDLGEKLFF.

This clonotype was recorded many times. This sequence joins TRBV2 and TRBJ2-1; 7 bases line up with TRBD2. J gave up 7 bases and V 7 bases, and 10 bases lay outside the gene matches. Germline CDR1 is SNHLY and CDR2 is FYNNEI. The CDR3 length is 14 residues. The CDR3 DNA follows: TGTGCCAGCATGCCTAGACTAGCCGGAAATGAGCAGTTCTTC. Translation: CASMPRLAGNEQFF.

This clonotype was counted a few times. The CDR3 nucleotides are TGCGCCAGCAGTGAAGGAGGAATTAATGAAAAACTGTTTTTT. Protein product: CASSEGGINEKLFF. The chain is built from TRBV10-2 and TRBJ1-4; unclear D gene. CDR3 length: 14 residues. Trimming took 3 bases from V and 4 from J, leaving 9 bases between them. CDR1 and CDR2 (germline): WSHSY, SAAADI.

Written as DNA, the CDR3 is TGTGCCAGCAGCCCGGTGCAGTACTTC. Translating it yields CASSPVQYF. The chain couples TRBV12-3 or TRBV12-4 to TRBJ2-7, with D unclear. Trimming left V 6 bases short and J 9 bases short, with 6 bases between. The CDR3 runs to 9 residues.

The V and J genes are TRBV20-1 and TRBJ2-1; either TRBD1 or TRBD2 may fit D (5 bases each). The CDR3 is 12 amino acids. Germline values: CDR1 DFQATT, CDR2 SNEGSKA (reference sequence). V gave up 3 bases and J gave up 6 bases, with 9 bases separating them. The CDR3 loop reads CSASGASNEQFF. The DNA for the CDR3 is TGCAGTGCTAGCGGGGCATCCAATGAGCAGTTCTTC.